These 9 T cell receptor beta chains share one sample of origin, sequenced in a study of T cells in Graves' hyperthyroidism and ophthalmopathy. Regions amplified from RNA transcripts were the TCR beta CDR3 regions. In the first-round RT-PCR of the TCR CDR3, the HTBI primer set was used. TCRdb processed the multiplex PCR reads anew with MiXCR; each CDR3 protein has one entry. The data show about 640,000 distinct CDR3 sequences, less than 25% seen once. Sequencing was carried out using blood. The origin of the receptors is a man aged 25-40 years with Graves' ophthalmopathy.

The CDR3 protein is CASSPEGGVMNTEAFF. In DNA, the CDR3 is TGTGCCAGCAGCCCCGAAGGGGGTGTGATGAACACTGAAGCTTTCTTT. This sequence joins TRBV11-2 and TRBJ1-1; D is perhaps TRBD1 (6 bases). The CDR3 covers 16 residues. The germline V gene has CDR1 SGHAT and CDR2 FQNNGV. Trimming left V 5 bases short and J 0 bases short, with 16 bases between. The whole variable domain, remainder taken from reference TRBV11-2 and TRBJ1-1, is EAGVAQSPRYKIIEKRQSVAFWCNPISGHATLYWYQQILGQGPKLLIQFQNNGVVDDSQLPKDRFSAERLKGVDSTLKIQPAKLEDSAVYLCASSPEGGVMNTEAFFGQGTRLTVV.

The chain links TRBV29-1 to TRBJ2-3; D possibly corresponds to TRBD2 (6 bases). Germline values: CDR1 SQVTM, CDR2 ANQGSEA. This CDR3 comprises 14 residues. V was trimmed by 4 bases and J by 5 bases, leaving 16 bases between them. Here the CDR3 reads CSVAPAGGEDTQYF. The CDR3 nucleotides are TGCAGCGTTGCCCCAGCTGGAGGGGAAGATACGCAGTATTTT.

This chain joins TRBV7-9 and TRBJ2-7; D perhaps matches TRBD2 (7 bases). From germline, CDR1 is SEHNR and CDR2 FQNEAQ (reference sequence). The CDR3 has 15 residues. V gave up 4 bases and J gave up 3 bases, with 16 bases separating them. Here the CDR3 DNA reads TGTGCCAGCAGCTCGAGGGGGGGGACGGGCTACGAGCAGTACTTC. Amino acid sequence: CASSSRGGTGYEQYF.

The sample holds a few counts of this clonotype. V gene TRBV12-3 or TRBV12-4 combines with J gene TRBJ2-3; D is undetermined. The germline V and J ends were trimmed by 6 bases and 0 bases, with 7 bases remaining between them. The CDR3 is 13 residues long. CDR3 nucleotide sequence: TGTGCCAGCAGGTGGGCTAGCACAGATACGCAGTATTTT. Amino acid sequence: CASRWASTDTQYF.

This clonotype was picked up a small number of times. The rearrangement joins TRBV6-1 to TRBJ1-3; D is perhaps TRBD1 (5 bases). CDR3 size: 16 residues. Per germline, CDR1 MNHNS and CDR2 SASEGT. Trimming cost V 5 bases and J 2 bases, with 16 bases left between them. The CDR3 nucleotides are TGTGCCAGCAGTCCTGTTGGGGGGGTGGCTGGAAACACCATATATTTT. Protein sequence: CASSPVGGVAGNTIYF.

The chain uses TRBV11-3 and TRBJ1-6; D is uncertain. This CDR3 spans 13 amino acids. Per the germline V gene, CDR1 is SGHNT and CDR2 is YENEEA. Trimming shortened V by 5 bases and J by 7 bases, and 9 bases separated the two germline ends. Written as DNA, the CDR3 is TGTGCCAGCAGCCTTCGAGTCAATTCACCCCTCCACTTT. Protein: CASSLRVNSPLHF.

The table lists this clonotype with many counts. V is TRBV6-2 or TRBV6-3 and J is TRBJ1-1; no definite D call. CDR1 is MNHEY, CDR2 SVGEGT, per germline. V was clipped by 8 bases and J by 4 bases, with 11 bases between them. The CDR3 sequence is 12 residues long. The CDR3 coding sequence is TGTGCCAGCGTAGTGGATGGCACTGAAGCTTTCTTT. Translating gives CASVVDGTEAFF.

The V call is TRBV19, the J call TRBJ1-5; no clear D gene. The V gene's germline CDR1 is LNHDA and CDR2 SQIVND (reference sequence). This CDR3 region has 16 residues. The V end was cut by 0 bases, the J end by 3 bases, with 12 bases between. CDR3 residues: CASSIDSAGPNQPQHF. The CDR3 nucleotides are TGTGCCAGTAGTATAGATTCTGCAGGACCCAATCAGCCCCAGCATTTT. The variable domain in full, with the rest retrieved from reference TRBV19 and TRBJ1-5, is DGGITQSPKYLFRKEGQNVTLSCEQNLNHDAMYWYRQDPGQGLRLIYYSQIVNDFQKGDIAEGYSVSREKKESFPLTVTSAQKNPTAFYLCASSIDSAGPNQPQHFGDGTRLSIL.

This clonotype occurred many times. The rearrangement joins TRBV3-1 to TRBJ1-2; D possibly corresponds to TRBD1 (5 bases). CDR1 and CDR2 (germline): LGHDT, YNNKEL (reference sequence). This CDR3 is built from 17 residues. Trimming took off 4 bases at V and 4 bases at J, with 22 bases between the two ends. CDR3 residues: CASSPPSGHRISYGYTF. CDR3 nucleotides: TGTGCCAGCAGCCCGCCGTCAGGACATCGGATTTCCTATGGCTACACCTTC.